This T cell receptor beta chain was profiled in a study of blood T cells in healthy people across ages. With regard to this clonotype: The antigen is undetermined.

Whole-study findings and limits: Not knowing donor CMV status may have confounded expanded clonotype changes.

Next came a second PCR, run for about 6 to 11 cycles, which used a sample-barcoded 5' primer along with a J-beta primer mix. TCRdb re-called the 5' RACE reads with MiXCR, one entry per CDR3 protein. The data show roughly 860,000 distinct CDR3 sequences, roughly 60% seen once. Trimming took 3 bases from V and 2 from J; bases not matched to a gene: 6. This CDR3 has 15 residues. Germline loops: CDR1 SGHTA, CDR2 FQGNSA. The chain is built from TRBV7-2 and TRBJ1-2; 7 nucleotides align to TRBD1. Sequencing was done on a sample of blood. The clonotype comes from a man younger than 40 in good health. The DNA of the CDR3 is TGTGCCAGCAGCTTGGGCAGGGACAGAAACTATGGCTACACCTTC. Encoded protein: CASSLGRDRNYGYTF. Drawing the rest from reference TRBV7-2 and TRBJ1-2, the complete variable domain is GAGVSQSPSNKVTEKGKDVELRCDPISGHTALYWYRQSLGQGLEFLIYFQGNSAPDKSGLPSDRFSAERTGGSVSTLTIQRTQQEDSAVYLCASSLGRDRNYGYTFGSGTRLTVV.